This TCR beta chain was captured by sequencing in a study of CD8 T cells in Susac syndrome. Whole-study results and caveats: The authors acknowledged that the study's TCR sequencing and HLA analysis involved relatively few individuals.

Notes on this clonotype: The antigen is unknown.

Trimming stripped 3 bases from V and 6 bases from J, with 16 bases between. The CDR3 is made up of 14 amino acids. From germline, CDR1 is SGDLS and CDR2 YYNGEE. Random hexamers were used to reverse transcribe the RNA input (about 0.45 to 1 ug). Coverage of TCR beta CDR3 amplification by immunoSEQ multiplex PCR extended to 54 Vbeta and 13 Jbeta. TCRdb passed the immunoSEQ multiplex PCR reads through MiXCR, listing each CDR3 protein once. The sample holds approximately 130,000 distinct CDR3 sequences, around nine tenths seen once. The TCR originated in a human donor with multiple sclerosis. V gene TRBV9 combines with J gene TRBJ2-7; no clear D gene. The specimen sequenced was CD8+ T cells from PBMCs. CDR3 DNA: TGTGCCAGCAGCGCGCAGCAAGGATTCAGCGAGCAGTACTTC. Its protein product is CASSAQQGFSEQYF.